This T cell receptor beta chain was profiled in a study of blood T cell repertoires in COVID-19. Study as a whole: Acute-phase and convalescent COVID-19 samples originated in the United States, Italy and Spain. T cells, B-cell-depleted T cells, or PBMCs supplied cDNA or gDNA.

In the original processing: Reference gene primers were amplified, and this amplification served to estimate nucleated cell counts. The repertoire was sequenced with immunoSEQ multiplex PCR; TCRdb's copy has only in-frame clones and lacks some. V, J and clone size are taken as reported in that table, and D and trimming were inferred from the DNA itself. The sample comprises just under 300,000 clones, more than 75% of which are singletons, and over 1% rests with the top ten. Per the germline V gene, CDR1 is MGHDK and CDR2 is SYGVNS. The ends were cut back, 2 bases at V and 0 bases at J, with 11 bases in the middle. This CDR3 is 16 amino acids long. This clone was detected only once.

This TCR derives from a man between 65 and 80 years old with acute or convalescent COVID-19. Sequencing was done on a sample of peripheral blood. This chain uses TRBV25-1 with TRBJ1-3; D perhaps matches TRBD1 (5 bases). The CDR3 loop reads CASSEVGVSSGNTIYF. The CDR3 DNA reads as TGTGCCAGCAGTGAAGTAGGGGTCTCCTCTGGAAACACCATATATTTT.